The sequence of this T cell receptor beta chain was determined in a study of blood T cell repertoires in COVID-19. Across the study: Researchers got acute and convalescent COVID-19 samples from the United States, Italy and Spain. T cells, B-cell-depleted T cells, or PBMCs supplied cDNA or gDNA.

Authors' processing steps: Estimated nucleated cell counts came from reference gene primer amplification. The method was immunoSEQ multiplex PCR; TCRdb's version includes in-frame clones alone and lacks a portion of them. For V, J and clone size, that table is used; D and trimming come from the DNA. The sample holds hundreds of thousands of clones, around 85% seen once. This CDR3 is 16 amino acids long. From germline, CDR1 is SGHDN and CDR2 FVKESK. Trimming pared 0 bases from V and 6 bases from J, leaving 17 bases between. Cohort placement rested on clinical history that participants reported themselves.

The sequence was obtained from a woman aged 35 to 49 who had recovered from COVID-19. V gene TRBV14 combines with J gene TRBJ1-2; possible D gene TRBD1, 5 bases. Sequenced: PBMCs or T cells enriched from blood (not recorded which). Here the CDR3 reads CASSQDRKGMADGYTF. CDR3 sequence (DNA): TGTGCCAGCAGCCAAGATCGCAAGGGGATGGCGGATGGCTACACCTTC.